The TCR beta chain described here comes from a study of blood T cell repertoires in COVID-19. Overall study context: COVID-19 samples from acute and convalescent phases originated in the United States, Italy and Spain. T cells, B-cell-depleted T cells, or PBMCs provided the cDNA or gDNA that served as material.

How the authors handled the data: Cell counts per sample came from amplifying reference gene primers. Sequenced by immunoSEQ multiplex PCR; TCRdb stores in-frame clones only, minus some. Clonal size and the V and J genes are those of that table, whereas D and trimming came from the DNA. The profile covers approximately 170,000 clones, with approximately 85% appearing a single time and approximately 1.1% taken by the ten largest. The CDR3 extends over 16 amino acids. Germline CDR1 and CDR2: LGHDT and YNNKEL (reference sequence). V lost 3 bases to trimming and J lost 7 bases; unmatched junction nucleotides: 14.

Sequencing was done on a sample of peripheral blood. V gene TRBV3-1 (or the pseudogene TRBV3-2) combines with J gene TRBJ1-2; 7 bases map to TRBD1. The TCR comes from a man between 60 and 70 years old who had recovered from COVID-19. CDR3 protein: CASSQTTTGLGSGYTF. The CDR3 bases are TGTGCCAGCAGCCAGACCACGACAGGGTTGGGGAGTGGCTACACCTTC.